The sequence of this T cell receptor (beta chain) was determined in a study of CD8 T cells in Susac syndrome. Reverse transcription used about 0.45 to 1 ug RNA and random hexamers. TCRdb reprocessed the immunoSEQ multiplex PCR reads via MiXCR and lists one record per CDR3 protein. The sample has 250,000 to 350,000 distinct CDR3 sequences; 92% are singletons. With 0 bases removed from V and 0 bases from J, the gap between germline ends came to 8 bases. This CDR3 is built from 16 residues. In germline, CDR1 is LGHDT, CDR2 YNNKEL (reference sequence). Input material: CD4+ T cells from PBMCs. The source of this sequence is a human donor with multiple sclerosis. This chain connects TRBV3-1 to TRBJ2-2; D remains unclear. The CDR3 DNA is TGTGCCAGCAGCCAAGATCACCGGACGAACACCGGGGAGCTGTTTTTT. The encoded protein is CASSQDHRTNTGELFF.